These T cell receptor beta chains were read from a single sample in a study of CXCR4 blockade with PD-1 therapy in pancreatic cancer. Sequencing was performed with immunoSEQ multiplex PCR; in TCRdb, only in-frame clones are kept and a portion is missing. The sample shows roughly 4,900 clones, roughly half of them seen only once. The sequencing sample was made of tumor tissue. Receptors originate from a human donor with pancreatic ductal adenocarcinoma. Each CDR3 is given with its conserved first and last residue. The D gene is left open where the match is weak. The listing skips clone size in some rows; elsewhere it reads once, few, many or a size class.

j_gene	d_gene	v_gene	abundance	CDR3nt	CDR3aa
TRBJ1-2	TRBD1	TRBV6-8	few	TGTGCCACCACGTTGGGACAGGGAGGTGGCTACACCTTC	CATTLGQGGGYTF
TRBJ1-2	.	TRBV29-1	.	TGCAGCGTACTAAATCCAGGTGTGATTGGCTACACCTTC	CSVLNPGVIGYTF
TRBJ2-2	.	TRBV4-1	.	TGCGCCAGCAGCCAAGGAAGGGACACCGGGGAGCTGTTTTTT	CASSQGRDTGELFF
TRBJ2-1	.	TRBV19	.	TGTGCCAGTAGTATAGGAGGGGCAGGGGTGAATGAGCAGTTCTTC	CASSIGGAGVNEQFF
TRBJ2-3	.	TRBV18	.	TGTGCCAGCTCACCGAACGGTCCGAAAGATACGCAGTATTTT	CASSPNGPKDTQYF
TRBJ2-7	TRBD1	TRBV9	medium-sized	TGTGCCAGCAGCGTCTCCGGGACAGAACTCTACGAGCAGTACTTC	CASSVSGTELYEQYF
TRBJ1-2	.	TRBV19	once	TGTGCCAGTAGTGTGGCAGCATATGGCTACACCTTC	CASSVAAYGYTF
TRBJ2-7	.	TRBV19	.	TGTGCCAGTAGTATCGGAGGGGGGGGAATCTACGAGCAGTACTTC	CASSIGGGGIYEQYF
TRBJ2-2	TRBD1	TRBV9	.	TGTGCCAGCAATCGACAGGGGAACACCGGGGAGCTGTTTTTT	CASNRQGNTGELFF
TRBJ1-2	.	TRBV4-1	.	TGCGCCAGCAGCCAAGGACCGACAGCTAACTATGGCTACACCTTC	CASSQGPTANYGYTF
TRBJ2-1	TRBD2	TRBV4-1	.	TGCGCCAGCAGCCAGGGACTAGCGAGCAATGAGCAGTTCTTC	CASSQGLASNEQFF
TRBJ2-7	.	TRBV4-1	.	TGCGCCAGCAGCCGAGAGGGCCCTGGGGACGAGCAGTACTTC	CASSREGPGDEQYF
TRBJ1-1	.	TRBV11-3	.	TGTGCCAGCAGCTTAGTTAGCCTCACTCTTTCTGAAGCTTTCTTT	CASSLVSLTLSEAFF
TRBJ2-1	TRBD2	TRBV18	once	TGTGCCAGCTCACCAACGGGAGCGGGGGGCCGGGATGAGCAGTTCTTC	CASSPTGAGGRDEQFF
TRBJ2-7	TRBD2	TRBV28	.	TGTGCCAGTGGAGGTTGGGAGCGGGGCTACGAGCAGTACTTC	CASGGWERGYEQYF
TRBJ1-2	.	TRBV6-8	few	TGTGCCAGCAGTTACACTGAGGGCTCGTACTATGGCTACACCTTC	CASSYTEGSYYGYTF
TRBJ2-2	.	TRBV9	few	TGTGCCAGCAGCGTAGAGAGCGGAGGTGGGACCGGGGAGCTGTTTTTT	CASSVESGGGTGELFF
TRBJ2-1	.	TRBV18	.	TGTGCCAGCTCACCGCGACAGAGGGATTACAATGAGCAGTTCTTC	CASSPRQRDYNEQFF
TRBJ2-3	.	TRBV29-1	.	TGCAGCGATCTACAGAGTAGCACAGATACGCAGTATTTT	CSDLQSSTDTQYF
TRBJ2-7	.	TRBV28	.	TGTGCCAGCAGCGGAGGCGGGGCGCAAATCTACGAGCAGTACTTC	CASSGGGAQIYEQYF
TRBJ1-2	.	TRBV27	.	TGTGCCAGCAGTCCTACACATAGGAGGGGCTACACCTTC	CASSPTHRRGYTF
TRBJ2-1	TRBD1	TRBV28	.	TGTGCCAGCAGTGCCCGGGACAGCCTCTACAATGAGCAGTTCTTC	CASSARDSLYNEQFF
TRBJ1-6	.	TRBV11-3	.	TGTGCCAGCAGCTTAAGCGGCAGGGTTAATTCACCCCTCCACTTT	CASSLSGRVNSPLHF
TRBJ2-7	.	TRBV19	.	TGTGCCAGTAGTAGCAGAGACCGAGGGCCCTACGAGCAGTACTTC	CASSSRDRGPYEQYF
TRBJ2-5	TRBD2	TRBV7-7	.	TGTGCCAGCAGCTTAGGCCAGCGGGAGAGGTACCAAGAGACCCAGTACTTC	CASSLGQRERYQETQYF
TRBJ2-7	.	TRBV19	.	TGTGCCAGTAGTACGGGGAGGTCCTACGAGCAGTACTTC	CASSTGRSYEQYF
TRBJ2-3	TRBD1	TRBV6-8	few	TGTGCCAGCAGTTTCGGACAGGCGGATACGCAGTATTTT	CASSFGQADTQYF
TRBJ1-1	.	TRBV19	.	TGTGCCAGTAGTTCCCGACAGAAGGGGAACACTGAAGCTTTCTTT	CASSSRQKGNTEAFF
TRBJ2-2	.	TRBV4-1	.	TGCGCCAGCAGCCAAGGGTTAGCGGCCGGGGAGCTGTTTTTT	CASSQGLAAGELFF
TRBJ1-6	TRBD1	TRBV2	.	TGTGCCAGCACCATCCAGGGGGCTATTAATTCACCCCTCCACTTT	CASTIQGAINSPLHF
TRBJ2-1	.	TRBV25-1	.	TGTGCCAGCAGTAGTCCCGGGGGCTACAATGAGCAGTTCTTC	CASSSPGGYNEQFF
TRBJ2-7	.	TRBV19	once	TGTGCCAGTACCGGAGGACCCTTATCGTCCTACGAGCAGTACTTC	CASTGGPLSSYEQYF
TRBJ2-1	.	TRBV6-8	.	TGTGCCAGCAGTTACGGGGACCCTGGGGCCTACAATGAGCAGTTCTTC	CASSYGDPGAYNEQFF
TRBJ2-1	.	TRBV30	few	TGTGCCTGGAATTCGGCGAGAAAATACAATGAGCAGTTCTTC	CAWNSARKYNEQFF
TRBJ2-7	TRBD2	TRBV4-1	.	TGCGCCAGCAGCCAAGATCCTAGCGGGAGGAGCCACGAGCAGTACTTC	CASSQDPSGRSHEQYF
TRBJ1-1	TRBD1	TRBV5-1	few	TGCGCCAGCAGCTTGGCCGCAGGGGGCACTGAAGCTTTCTTT	CASSLAAGGTEAFF
TRBJ2-3	TRBD2	TRBV19	once	TGTGCCAGTAGTATCGGGTCTAGCGGAACAGATACGCAGTATTTT	CASSIGSSGTDTQYF
TRBJ2-7	.	TRBV15	.	TGTGCCACCAGCAGAGATAAGGGAAACGCCTACGAGCAGTACTTC	CATSRDKGNAYEQYF
TRBJ2-5	.	TRBV11-3	.	TGTGCCAGCAGCAAGACTAATAGGGCCCAAGAGACCCAGTACTTC	CASSKTNRAQETQYF
TRBJ1-1	.	TRBV29-1	.	TGCAGCGTTACCAAAATGAACACTGAAGCTTTCTTT	CSVTKMNTEAFF
TRBJ1-2	.	TRBV6-8	few	TGTGCCAGCAGTGATGGTGGCTTGTATGGCTACACCTTC	CASSDGGLYGYTF
TRBJ1-1	.	TRBV18	.	TGTGCCAGCTCACCTCAACTGAACACTGAAGCTTTCTTT	CASSPQLNTEAFF
TRBJ2-1	TRBD1	TRBV18	.	TGTGCCAGCTCACAGGGACAGGGGGGCCGCTACAATGAGCAGTTCTTC	CASSQGQGGRYNEQFF
TRBJ1-1	.	TRBV6-8	few	TGTGCCAGCAGACGGCTGAACACTGAAGCTTTCTTT	CASRRLNTEAFF
TRBJ1-1	.	TRBV5-1	.	TGCGCCAGCAGCCGGGACCCCGAGAACACTGAAGCTTTCTTT	CASSRDPENTEAFF